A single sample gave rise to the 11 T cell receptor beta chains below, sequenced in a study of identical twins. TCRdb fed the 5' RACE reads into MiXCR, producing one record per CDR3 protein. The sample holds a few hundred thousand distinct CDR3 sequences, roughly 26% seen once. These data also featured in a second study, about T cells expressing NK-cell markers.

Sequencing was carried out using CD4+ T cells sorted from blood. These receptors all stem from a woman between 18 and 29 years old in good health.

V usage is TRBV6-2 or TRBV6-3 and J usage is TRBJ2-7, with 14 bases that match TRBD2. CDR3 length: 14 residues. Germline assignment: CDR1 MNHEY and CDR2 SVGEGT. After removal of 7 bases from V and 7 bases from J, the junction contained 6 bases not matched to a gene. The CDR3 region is CASNPGLAGVEQYF. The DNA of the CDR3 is TGTGCCAGCAACCCGGGACTAGCGGGAGTTGAGCAGTACTTC.

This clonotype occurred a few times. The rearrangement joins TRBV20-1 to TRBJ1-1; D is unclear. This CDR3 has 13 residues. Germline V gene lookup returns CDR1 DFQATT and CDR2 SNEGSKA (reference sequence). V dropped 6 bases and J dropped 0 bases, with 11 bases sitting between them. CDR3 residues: CSAHRDMNTEAFF. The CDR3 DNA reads TGCAGTGCCCACAGAGATATGAACACTGAAGCTTTCTTT.

The DNA of the CDR3 is TGTGCCAGCAGTCCGGGTCAGCCCCAGCATTTT. It codes for CASSPGQPQHF. The rearrangement joins TRBV2 to TRBJ1-5; D gene unclear. Between the trimmed V and J ends, which lost 5 bases and 6 bases, there was a span of 5 bases. CDR1 and CDR2 (germline): SNHLY, FYNNEI. The CDR3 consists of 11 residues.

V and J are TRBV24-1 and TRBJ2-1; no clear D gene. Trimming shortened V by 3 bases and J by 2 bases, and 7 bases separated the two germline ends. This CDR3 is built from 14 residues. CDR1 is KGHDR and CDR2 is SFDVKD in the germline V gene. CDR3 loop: CATSDPGPYNEQFF. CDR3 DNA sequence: TGTGCCACCAGTGATCCAGGACCCTACAATGAGCAGTTCTTC.

DNA of the CDR3: TGTGCCAGCAGCGTTTCGGGACAGGGAAAGGGTGAGCAGTTCTTC. This sequence encodes CASSVSGQGKGEQFF. The V gene is TRBV21-1, the J gene TRBJ2-1; no DNA check was done on the table's D call, TRBD1. TRBV21-1 counts as a pseudogene. The CDR3 length is 15 residues.

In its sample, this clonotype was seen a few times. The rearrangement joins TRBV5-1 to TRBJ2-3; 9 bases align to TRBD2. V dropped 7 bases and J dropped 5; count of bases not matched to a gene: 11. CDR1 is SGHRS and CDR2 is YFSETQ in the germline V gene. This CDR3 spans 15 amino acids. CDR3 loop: CASGMLAGAGDTQYF. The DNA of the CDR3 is TGCGCCAGCGGAATGTTAGCGGGAGCTGGAGATACGCAGTATTTT.

In DNA, the CDR3 is TGTGCCAGTAGTACCAGGGGACAGAGAGCAGATACGCAGTATTTT. It translates to CASSTRGQRADTQYF. The chain joins TRBV19 to TRBJ2-3; 7 bases are shared with TRBD1. Germline V gives CDR1 LNHDA, CDR2 SQIVND (reference sequence). Trimming at V came to 4 bases and at J to 4 bases, leaving 8 bases not matched to a gene. CDR3 length equals 15 residues. The full variable domain, rest sourced from reference TRBV19 and TRBJ2-3, is DGGITQSPKYLFRKEGQNVTLSCEQNLNHDAMYWYRQDPGQGLRLIYYSQIVNDFQKGDIAEGYSVSREKKESFPLTVTSAQKNPTAFYLCASSTRGQRADTQYFGPGTRLTVL.

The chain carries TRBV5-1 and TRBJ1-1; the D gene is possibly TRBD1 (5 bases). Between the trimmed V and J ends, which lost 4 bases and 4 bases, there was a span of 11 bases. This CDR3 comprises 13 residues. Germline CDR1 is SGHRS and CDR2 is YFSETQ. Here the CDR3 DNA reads TGCGCCAGCAGCCCCCGGGACGGCACTGAAGCTTTCTTT. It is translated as CASSPRDGTEAFF.

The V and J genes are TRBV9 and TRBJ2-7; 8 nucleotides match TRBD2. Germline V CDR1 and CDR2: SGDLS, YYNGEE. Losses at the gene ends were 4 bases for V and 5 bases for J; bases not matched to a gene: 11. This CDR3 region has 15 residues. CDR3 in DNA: TGTGCCAGCAGCAAGTATAGCGGGACCCGAGACGAGCAGTACTTC. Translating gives CASSKYSGTRDEQYF.

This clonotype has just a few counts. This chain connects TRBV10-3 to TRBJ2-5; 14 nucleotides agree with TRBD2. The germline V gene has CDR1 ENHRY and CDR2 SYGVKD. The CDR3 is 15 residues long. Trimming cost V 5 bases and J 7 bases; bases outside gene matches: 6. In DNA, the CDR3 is TGTGCCATCAGTTCGACTAGCGGGAGGGAGGGGACCCAGTACTTC. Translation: CAISSTSGREGTQYF.

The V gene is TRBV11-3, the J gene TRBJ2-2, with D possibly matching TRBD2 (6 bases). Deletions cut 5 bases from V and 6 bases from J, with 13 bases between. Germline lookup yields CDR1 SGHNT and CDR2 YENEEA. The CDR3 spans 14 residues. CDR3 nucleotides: TGTGCCAGCAGCCTGGGAGGAGACGCCGGGGAGCTGTTTTTT. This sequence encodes CASSLGGDAGELFF.